These 20 T cell receptor beta chains share one sample of origin, sequenced in a study of blood T cell repertoires in COVID-19. The protocol was immunoSEQ multiplex PCR, while the TCRdb copy is restricted to in-frame clones and leaves out a portion. The sample shows hundreds of thousands of clones, about 86% of them seen only once. The sequencing sample was made of PBMCs or T cells enriched from blood (not recorded which). These TCRs come from a man under 40 with acute COVID-19.

The DNA of the CDR3 is TGTGCCAGCAGCCAATCGGACAGGGCTGAAGCTTTCTTT. Translating it yields CASSQSDRAEAFF. This chain connects TRBV4-2 to TRBJ1-1, with 8 positions matching TRBD1. V lost 2 bases and J lost 6; bases outside the gene matches: 2. Germline loops: CDR1 LGHNA, CDR2 YNFKEQ. The CDR3 has 13 residues.

Written as DNA, the CDR3 is TGTGCCAGCAGCCCCCTCCTAGCGGGAGACTACAATGAGCAGTTCTTC. Translating gives CASSPLLAGDYNEQFF. The genes are TRBV5-6 and TRBJ2-1, with 10 bases fitting TRBD2. With 4 bases clipped from V and 3 bases from J, the junction kept 7 bases outside the gene matches. Germline CDR1 and CDR2: SGHDT and YYEEEE. This CDR3 comprises 16 residues.

V gene TRBV25-1 combines with J gene TRBJ1-1; 8 nucleotides align to TRBD1. V lost 4 bases, J lost 3 bases, and 7 bases stayed unmatched. There are 15 residues in the CDR3. CDR1 is MGHDK and CDR2 is SYGVNS in the germline V gene. CDR3 protein: CASSGTSTGDTEAFF. The CDR3 DNA is TGTGCCAGCAGTGGAACTTCGACAGGGGACACTGAAGCTTTCTTT.

The chain joins TRBV15 to TRBJ2-1; 10 bases line up with TRBD2. V lost 0 bases to trimming and J lost 3 bases; unmatched junction nucleotides: 5. Germline CDR1 and CDR2: LNHNV and YYDKDF (reference sequence). This CDR3 contains 17 residues. CDR3 in DNA: TGTGCCACCAGCAGAGATTTGGGGACTAGCGTCTACAATGAGCAGTTCTTC. It specifies CATSRDLGTSVYNEQFF.

The gene calls are TRBV18 and TRBJ2-3; the D is unclear. The CDR3 runs 16 residues. Germline loops: CDR1 KGHSH, CDR2 LQKENI. Trimming took 7 bases from V and 0 from J, leaving 17 bases between them. This CDR3 reads CASYPPETESTDTQYF. The CDR3 bases are TGTGCCAGCTACCCCCCCGAAACGGAGAGCACAGATACGCAGTATTTT.

This clone was seen a single time. J is TRBJ2-1 and V is TRBV24-1, with D uncertain. The CDR3 is made up of 12 amino acids. Germline V lookup: CDR1 KGHDR, CDR2 SFDVKD. V was shortened by 1 base and J by 8 bases, with 5 bases between the two germline ends. The CDR3, as DNA: TGTGCCACCAGTGATTTCGGTGATGAGCAGTTCTTC. It is translated as CATSDFGDEQFF.

J is TRBJ1-2 and V is TRBV6-5; no definite D call. CDR3 length: 15 residues. Germline CDR1 reads MNHEY; CDR2 reads SVGAGI. The ends were cut back, 0 bases at V and 2 bases at J, with 10 bases in the middle. The CDR3 sequence: CASSYSRPENYGYTF. As DNA, the CDR3 is TGTGCCAGCAGTTACTCGAGGCCAGAAAACTATGGCTACACCTTC.

In the case of this clone: In the same sample, other DNA sequences code for this CDR3. The CDR3: CASSFGQDYGYTF. The CDR3 DNA reads as TGTGCCAGCAGTTTTGGACAGGACTATGGCTACACCTTC. V and J are TRBV28 and TRBJ1-2; 7 bases are shared with TRBD1. Trimming took 3 bases from V and 3 from J; bases not matched to a gene: 1. The CDR3 covers 13 residues. Germline assignment: CDR1 MDHEN and CDR2 SYDVKM.

The chain uses TRBV5-5 and TRBJ2-2; 10 positions match TRBD1. The CDR3 length is 14 residues. With V trimmed by 4 bases and J by 6 bases, 3 bases remained unmatched. Germline V gene lookup returns CDR1 SGHKS and CDR2 YYEKEE (reference sequence). The CDR3 reads CASSPGTGAGELFF. The CDR3 DNA is TGTGCCAGCAGCCCTGGGACAGGGGCCGGGGAGCTGTTTTTT.

This clone has only one observation. The chain combines TRBV15 with TRBJ2-7; D is possibly TRBD1 (6 bases). Germline values: CDR1 LNHNV, CDR2 YYDKDF (reference sequence). With 0 bases removed from V and 0 bases from J, the gap between germline ends came to 6 bases. CDR3 length equals 14 residues. The CDR3 bases are TGTGCCACCAGCAGAGAACAGGGCTCCTACGAGCAGTACGTC. This sequence encodes CATSREQGSYEQYV.

A few counts support this clone. V and J are TRBV4-3 and TRBJ1-6; a possible D gene is TRBD1 (5 bases). In germline, CDR1 is LGHNA, CDR2 YSLEER. The CDR3 contains 14 residues. Trimming shortened V by 1 base and J by 7 bases, and 8 bases separated the two germline ends. CDR3 sequence reads: CASSQAGLNSPLHF. For the CDR3, the DNA is TGCGCCAGCAGCCAAGCAGGGCTCAATTCACCCCTCCACTTT.

V is TRBV10-1 and J is TRBJ2-1; the match to TRBD2 covers 7 bases. V lost 1 base and J lost 7; bases outside the gene matches: 7. Germline CDR1 reads WNHNN; CDR2 reads SYGVQD (reference sequence). The CDR3 covers 15 residues. The CDR3 spells CASSELSGERNEQFF. The CDR3, as DNA: TGCGCCAGCAGTGAGTTGAGCGGGGAAAGAAATGAGCAGTTCTTC.

This clone was observed a handful of times. The J gene is TRBJ2-7, the V gene TRBV7-9; 8 bases are shared with TRBD1. From germline, CDR1 is SEHNR and CDR2 FQNEAQ (reference sequence). Unmatched junction bases numbered 3, after V lost 3 bases and J lost 5 bases. The CDR3 runs 13 residues. CDR3 bases: TGTGCCAGCAGCTTCAGGGGGCTGGACGAGCAGTACGTC. Translating it yields CASSFRGLDEQYV.

This clone was counted once. This chain links TRBV5-1 with TRBJ2-1; 7 bases agree with TRBD2. CDR3 length equals 17 residues. V lost 4 bases to trimming and J lost 7 bases; unmatched junction nucleotides: 17. Germline-derived CDR1 and CDR2 are SGHRS and YFSETQ. CDR3 in amino acids: CASSRFSTSVGGNEQFF. CDR3 coding DNA: TGCGCCAGCAGCCGCTTTTCCACATCGGTGGGGGGGAATGAGCAGTTCTTC.

The chain's CDR3 is CASSEETSGESSYEQYV. The DNA for the CDR3 is TGTGCCAGCAGTGAAGAGACTAGCGGGGAAAGCTCCTACGAGCAGTACGTC. This sequence joins TRBV2 and TRBJ2-7; 11 positions match TRBD2. V was clipped by 1 base and J by 0 bases; unmatched bases: 5. The CDR3 runs 17 residues. Germline V gives CDR1 SNHLY, CDR2 FYNNEI.

The V call is TRBV29-1, the J call TRBJ1-2; maybe TRBD1 (5 bases). The germline V gene has CDR1 SQVTM and CDR2 ANQGSEA. The germline V and J ends were trimmed by 2 bases and 5 bases, with 18 bases remaining between them. The CDR3 covers 15 residues. The CDR3 sequence: CSVERSRVTSYGYTF. DNA for the CDR3: TGCAGCGTTGAACGGTCCAGGGTAACATCGTATGGCTACACCTTC. Supplemented by reference TRBV29-1 and TRBJ1-2, the full variable domain reads SAVISQKPSRDICQRGTSLTIQCQVDSQVTMMFWYRQQPGQSLTLIATANQGSEATYESGFVIDKFPISRPNLTFSTLTVSNMSPEDSSIYLCSVERSRVTSYGYTFGSGTRLTVV.

This rearrangement joins TRBV19 to TRBJ1-1; perhaps TRBD1 as D (5 bases). The CDR3 runs to 14 residues. V shed 3 bases and J shed 4 bases, with 12 bases lying between them. Germline-derived CDR1 and CDR2 are LNHDA and SQIVND (reference sequence). The DNA of the CDR3 is TGTGCCAGTAGTATCCCAGGGCTGGGCACTGAAGCTTTCTTT. Its translation: CASSIPGLGTEAFF.

In this sample, this clone turned up once. The chain has TRBV30 and TRBJ1-4; 12 bases line up with TRBD1. The V and J ends lost 0 bases and 10 bases, in that order; junction bases with no gene match: 6. This CDR3 is built from 15 residues. Per germline, CDR1 GTSNPN and CDR2 SVGIG (reference sequence). CDR3 region: CAWSVAGTGGPKLFF. In DNA, the CDR3 is TGTGCCTGGAGTGTTGCCGGGACAGGGGGCCCAAAACTGTTTTTT.

The rearrangement joins TRBV7-8 to TRBJ2-7, with D possibly TRBD1 on 6 matching bases. The ends were cut back, 5 bases at V and 4 bases at J, with 12 bases in the middle. CDR1 is SGHVS, CDR2 FQNEAQ, per germline. The CDR3 extends over 13 amino acids. The CDR3 bases are TGTGCCAGCAGCCACGACAGGTGGTACGAGCAGTACGTC. This gives the protein CASSHDRWYEQYV.

This clone was observed once. The rearrangement links TRBV30 to TRBJ1-3; TRBD1 is a possible D gene (6 bases). The V end lost 5 bases, the J end lost 0 bases, and 11 bases lay between the germline ends. Germline assignment: CDR1 GTSNPN and CDR2 SVGIG (reference sequence). The CDR3 extends over 14 amino acids. CDR3 in DNA: TGTGCCTGGGAGCGGGGGCGCTCTGGAAACACCATATATTTT. Encoded protein: CAWERGRSGNTIYF.